The 12 T cell receptor beta chains below come from one sample, sequenced in a study of cytomegalovirus exposure and HLA in healthy donors. Researchers ran the PCR with 60 Vbeta and 13 Jbeta primers. The repertoire was sequenced with immunoSEQ multiplex PCR; TCRdb's copy has only in-frame clones and lacks some. The sample has 120,000 or so clones; more than 70% are singletons. The sequenced material came from PBMCs. These receptors were obtained from a woman aged 45-65 years in good health and CMV-seropositive.

Only a few counts were recorded for this clone. The chain links TRBV9 to TRBJ2-2, with D possibly TRBD1 on 6 matching bases. V shed 7 bases and J shed 1 base, with 11 bases lying between them. This CDR3 has 14 residues. Germline V gene data show CDR1 as SGDLS and CDR2 as YYNGEE. The CDR3 spells CASSRGWNTGELFF. In nucleotides, the CDR3 is TGTGCCAGCTCCAGGGGATGGAACACCGGGGAGCTGTTTTTT.

For the CDR3, the DNA is TGTGCCAGCAGCTTAACCCTGACTGGGAGCTCCTACAATGAGCAGTTCTTC. Amino acid sequence: CASSLTLTGSSYNEQFF. The V gene is TRBV7-6, the J gene TRBJ2-1, with D perhaps matching TRBD2 (5 bases). The CDR3 extends over 17 amino acids. Trimming left V 2 bases short and J 0 bases short, with 14 bases between. The germline V gene encodes CDR1 SGHVS and CDR2 FNYEAQ.

CDR3 nucleotides: TGTGCCAGCAGTGAAGGGCTAGGACTAGCGGGAGTCTACGAGCAGTACTTC. Its translation is CASSEGLGLAGVYEQYF. J is TRBJ2-7 and V is TRBV6-1, with TRBD2 matching 13 bases. J lost 3 bases, V lost 1 base, and 6 bases had no gene match. Germline loops: CDR1 MNHNS, CDR2 SASEGT. CDR3 size: 17 residues.

The chain carries TRBV27 and TRBJ1-2, with D maybe TRBD1 (6 bases). Germline values: CDR1 MNHEY, CDR2 SMNVEV (reference sequence). Trimming removed 2 bases at V and 6 bases at J, with 19 bases between. CDR3 length: 16 amino acids. In DNA, the CDR3 is TGTGCCAGCAGTTTAGGACAGTTGCCCCCCTCGGATGGCTACACCTTC. The encoded protein is CASSLGQLPPSDGYTF.

V gene TRBV29-1 combines with J gene TRBJ2-7; possibly TRBD2 for D (5 bases). With 0 bases removed from V and 8 bases from J, the gap between germline ends came to 14 bases. CDR1 is SQVTM, CDR2 ANQGSEA, per germline. This CDR3 has 13 amino acids. CDR3 region: CSVEDRRSGKQYF. The DNA for the CDR3 is TGCAGCGTTGAAGATCGGAGGTCGGGGAAGCAGTACTTC.

The chain combines TRBV4-3 with TRBJ2-2; TRBD1 aligns across 8 bases. V dropped 3 bases and J dropped 2; count of bases not matched to a gene: 14. CDR1 LGHNA and CDR2 YSLEER come from the germline V gene. This CDR3 region has 19 residues. The CDR3 here is CASSQRLPRDRLNTGELFF. CDR3 sequence (DNA): TGCGCCAGCAGCCAGAGGCTACCCCGGGACAGGCTAAACACCGGGGAGCTGTTTTTT.

V usage is TRBV28 and J usage is TRBJ2-1, with 8 positions matching TRBD2. The germline gives CDR1 MDHEN, CDR2 SYDVKM. V shed 5 bases and J 5 bases; nucleotides not matched to a gene: 2. The CDR3 contains 13 residues. Here the CDR3 DNA reads TGTGCCAGCAGTCCCGGGGGGGACAATGAGCAGTTCTTC. Translation gives CASSPGGDNEQFF.

The chain combines TRBV4-1 with TRBJ2-5, with D tentatively TRBD2 (7 bases). The CDR3 extends over 14 amino acids. Trimming left V 0 bases short and J 8 bases short, with 13 bases between. Per germline, CDR1 MGHRA and CDR2 YSYEKL. CDR3 amino acids: CASSQEGRGATQYF. The CDR3, as DNA: TGCGCCAGCAGCCAAGAGGGGAGGGGGGCCACCCAGTACTTC.

The chain uses TRBV4-3 and TRBJ2-7; unclear D gene. The germline V gene encodes CDR1 LGHNA and CDR2 YSLEER. Between the trimmed V and J ends, which lost 0 bases and 6 bases, there was a span of 18 bases. The CDR3 is 16 residues long. CDR3 amino acids: CASSQELATRPSEQYF. As DNA, the CDR3 is TGCGCCAGCAGCCAAGAGCTGGCGACTCGTCCTTCCGAGCAGTACTTC.

This chain uses TRBV7-2 with TRBJ2-7; 9 bases line up with TRBD2. Trimming at V came to 4 bases and at J to 5 bases, leaving 9 bases not matched to a gene. The CDR3 is made up of 15 amino acids. The germline CDR1 and CDR2 sequences are SGHTA and FQGNSA. The DNA for the CDR3 is TGTGCCAGCAGCTGGAATAGCGGGAGAGGCAACGAGCAGTACTTC. Translation: CASSWNSGRGNEQYF.

The chain is built from TRBV5-8 and TRBJ2-5, with TRBD2 identical over 7 bases. The CDR3 loop spans 15 amino acids. Germline V gene data show CDR1 as SGHTS and CDR2 as YDEGEE. Trimming removed 3 bases from V and 2 bases from J; junction bases left unmatched: 7. CDR3 nucleotide sequence: TGTGCCAGCAGCTCCGGGACTACCTCACAAGAGACCCAGTACTTC. Amino acid sequence: CASSSGTTSQETQYF.

This chain connects TRBV28 to TRBJ1-2; the D gene is possibly TRBD1 (5 bases). In germline, CDR1 is MDHEN, CDR2 SYDVKM. The CDR3 runs 15 residues. V lost 5 bases to trimming and J lost 4 bases, with 17 bases between them. The DNA of the CDR3 is TGTGCCAGCAGTCCCCCAACAAGGGGCGGCTATGGCTACACCTTC. It encodes CASSPPTRGGYGYTF.